This T cell receptor (beta chain) originates from a study of shared clonotypes between healthy human individuals. Broader study findings: With few donors, the genetic and exposure-history diversity represented was limited.

Turning to this clone: Its antigen is undetermined.

Several immunoSEQ plates received, in even portions, the genomic DNA of each subset. Loaded into unsorted PBMC replicate PCRs was about 300 ng DNA, 25,000 to 30,000 T cell genomes. Method: immunoSEQ multiplex PCR; TCRdb's copy keeps in-frame clones and lacks some. The sample includes about half a million clones, approximately 78% of them seen just once. Germline CDR1 is MDHEN and CDR2 is SYDVKM. Trimming pared 6 bases from V and 1 base from J, leaving 18 bases between. CDR3 length: 17 residues. Sequencing was performed on PBMCs. The chain joins TRBV28 to TRBJ2-2; D call uncertain. The receptor's source is a woman in her forties in good health. Some clones in this sample may be carry-over from other donors' samples. CDR3 sequence (DNA): TGTGCCAGCAGCCAAGTCGCGTTGCTGCGGAACACCGGGGAGCTGTTTTTT. Translating gives CASSQVALLRNTGELFF.